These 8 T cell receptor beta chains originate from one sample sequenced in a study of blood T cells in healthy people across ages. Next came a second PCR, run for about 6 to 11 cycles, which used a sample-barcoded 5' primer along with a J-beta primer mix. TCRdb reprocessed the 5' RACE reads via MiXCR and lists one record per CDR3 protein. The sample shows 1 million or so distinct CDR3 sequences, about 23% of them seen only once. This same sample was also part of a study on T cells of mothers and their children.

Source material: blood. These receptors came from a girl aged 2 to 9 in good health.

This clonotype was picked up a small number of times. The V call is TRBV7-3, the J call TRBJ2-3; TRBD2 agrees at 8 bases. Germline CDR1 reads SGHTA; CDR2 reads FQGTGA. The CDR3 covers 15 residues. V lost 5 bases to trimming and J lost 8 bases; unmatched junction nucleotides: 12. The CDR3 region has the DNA TGTGCCAGCAGCAATCCGGGGGGGAGTGAGGTTACGCAGTATTTT. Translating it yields CASSNPGGSEVTQYF.

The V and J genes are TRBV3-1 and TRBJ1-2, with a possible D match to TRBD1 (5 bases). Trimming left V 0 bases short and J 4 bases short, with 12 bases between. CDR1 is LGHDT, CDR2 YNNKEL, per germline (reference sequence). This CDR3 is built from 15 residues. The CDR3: CASSQDLGDFYGYTF. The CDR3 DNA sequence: TGTGCCAGCAGCCAAGATCTGGGGGATTTCTATGGCTACACCTTC.

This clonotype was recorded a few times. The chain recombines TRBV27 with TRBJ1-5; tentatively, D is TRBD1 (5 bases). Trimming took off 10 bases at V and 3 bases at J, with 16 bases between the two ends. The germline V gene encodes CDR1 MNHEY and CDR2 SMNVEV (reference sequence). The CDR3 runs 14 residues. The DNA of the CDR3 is TGTGCCAACAGAAGCTCGGGGCCCAATCAGCCCCAGCATTTT. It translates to CANRSSGPNQPQHF.

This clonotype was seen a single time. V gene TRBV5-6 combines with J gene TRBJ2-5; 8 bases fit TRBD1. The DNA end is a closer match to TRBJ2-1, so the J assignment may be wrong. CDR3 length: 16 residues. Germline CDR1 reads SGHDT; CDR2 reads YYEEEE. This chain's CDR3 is CASSFQGAGSYNEQFF. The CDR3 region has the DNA TGTGCCAGCAGCTTCCAGGGGGCTGGTTCCTACAATGAGCAGTTCTTC.

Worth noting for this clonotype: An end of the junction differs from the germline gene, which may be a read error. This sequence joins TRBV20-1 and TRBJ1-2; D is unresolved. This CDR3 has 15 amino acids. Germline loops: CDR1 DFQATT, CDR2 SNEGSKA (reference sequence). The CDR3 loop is CSARDRGDWPYGYTF. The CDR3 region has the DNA TGCAGCGCTAGAGATCGGGGAGATTGGCCCTATGGCTACACCTTC.

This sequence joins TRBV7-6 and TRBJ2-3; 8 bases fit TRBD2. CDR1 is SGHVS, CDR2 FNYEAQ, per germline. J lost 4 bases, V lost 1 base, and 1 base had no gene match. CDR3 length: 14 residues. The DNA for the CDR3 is TGTGCCAGCAGCTTAGAGCGGGAGTCAGATACGCAGTATTTT. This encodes CASSLERESDTQYF.

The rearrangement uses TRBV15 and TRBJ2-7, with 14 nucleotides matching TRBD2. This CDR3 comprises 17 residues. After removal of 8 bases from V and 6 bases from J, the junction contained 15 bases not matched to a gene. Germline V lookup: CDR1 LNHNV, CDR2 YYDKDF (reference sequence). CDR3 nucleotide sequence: TGTGCCACCGGATCCGGGACTAGCGGGAGCATGATGGGCGAGCAGTACTTC. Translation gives CATGSGTSGSMMGEQYF.

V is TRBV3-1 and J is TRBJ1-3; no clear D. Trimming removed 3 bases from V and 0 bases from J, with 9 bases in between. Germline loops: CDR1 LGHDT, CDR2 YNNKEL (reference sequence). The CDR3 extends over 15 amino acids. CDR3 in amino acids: CASSHRSVSGNTIYF. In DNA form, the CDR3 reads TGTGCCAGCAGCCATAGATCGGTCTCTGGAAACACCATATATTTT.